A single sample gave rise to the 6 T cell receptor beta chains below, sequenced in a study of early T cells in non-severe SARS-CoV-2 infection. Each CDR3 protein gets one entry after TCRdb re-called the 5' RACE reads with MiXCR. The sample lists about 64,000 distinct CDR3 sequences, roughly 12% seen once, with just under 3% in the top ten. This sample comprised whole blood, obtained at baseline. The receptors were sampled from an adult who was a healthcare worker with PCR-confirmed SARS-CoV-2 infection or an uninfected control (not recorded which).

The gene calls are TRBV2 and TRBJ2-4; no clear D gene. Looked up from germline, CDR1 is SNHLY and CDR2 is FYNNEI. The V and J ends lost 3 bases and 7 bases respectively, with 10 bases between them. This CDR3 spans 13 amino acids. The chain's CDR3 is CASSDLGVNIQYF. The CDR3 DNA is TGTGCCAGCAGTGACTTGGGCGTGAACATTCAGTACTTC.

V and J are TRBV11-3 and TRBJ2-3; D might be TRBD2 (6 bases). This CDR3 has 13 residues. V shed 1 base and J shed 12 bases, with 14 bases lying between them. Germline loops: CDR1 SGHNT, CDR2 YENEEA. CDR3: CASSLGGTPTQYF. DNA of the CDR3: TGTGCCAGCAGCTTAGGGGGGACTCCTACCCAGTATTTT.

This clonotype has more than one count but fewer than ten. The chain employs TRBV5-1 and TRBJ2-7; TRBD1 matches 8 bases. CDR1 SGHRS and CDR2 YFSETQ come from the germline V gene. V gave up 2 bases and J gave up 0 bases; unmatched junction bases: 4. The length of the CDR3 is 15 residues. CDR3 nucleotides: TGCGCCAGCAGCTTAGAGACAGGGGACTCCTACGAGCAGTACTTC. It translates to CASSLETGDSYEQYF. Full variable domain (rest looked up from reference TRBV5-1 and TRBJ2-7): KAGVTQTPRYLIKTRGQQVTLSCSPISGHRSVSWYQQTPGQGLQFLFEYFSETQRNKGNFPGRFSGRQFSNSRSEMNVSTLELGDSALYLCASSLETGDSYEQYFGPGTRLTVT.

There are many counts of this clonotype. The chain uses TRBV19 and TRBJ1-5, with 11 bases matching TRBD1. J was trimmed by 6 bases and V by 4 bases; bases with no gene match: 8. CDR3 length: 16 residues. Germline V gene data show CDR1 as LNHDA and CDR2 as SQIVND (reference sequence). As DNA, the CDR3 is TGTGCCAGTAGTAACCGGGACAGGGGGTATGGTCAGCCCCAGCATTTT. Amino acid sequence: CASSNRDRGYGQPQHF.

The V call is TRBV5-5, the J call TRBJ2-5, with D perhaps given as TRBD1 or TRBD2 (5 bases each). Germline CDR1 SGHKS, CDR2 YYEKEE (reference sequence). V gave up 3 bases and J gave up 4 bases, with 19 bases separating them. The CDR3 length is 16 residues. CDR3 region: CASSSRTWDRGETQYF. The CDR3 region has the DNA TGTGCCAGCAGCTCCCGGACCTGGGACCGTGGAGAGACCCAGTACTTC.

This sequence joins TRBV7-2 and TRBJ2-2, with 7 bases matching TRBD1. Losses at the gene ends were 4 bases for V and 0 bases for J; bases not matched to a gene: 5. This CDR3 has 16 amino acids. Germline lookup yields CDR1 SGHTA and CDR2 FQGNSA. CDR3 in amino acids: CASSSRGQPNTGELFF. The CDR3 nucleotides are TGTGCCAGCAGCTCGAGGGGACAGCCGAACACCGGGGAGCTGTTTTTT. Full variable domain (rest looked up from reference TRBV7-2 and TRBJ2-2): GAGVSQSPSNKVTEKGKDVELRCDPISGHTALYWYRQSLGQGLEFLIYFQGNSAPDKSGLPSDRFSAERTGGSVSTLTIQRTQQEDSAVYLCASSSRGQPNTGELFFGEGSRLTVL.